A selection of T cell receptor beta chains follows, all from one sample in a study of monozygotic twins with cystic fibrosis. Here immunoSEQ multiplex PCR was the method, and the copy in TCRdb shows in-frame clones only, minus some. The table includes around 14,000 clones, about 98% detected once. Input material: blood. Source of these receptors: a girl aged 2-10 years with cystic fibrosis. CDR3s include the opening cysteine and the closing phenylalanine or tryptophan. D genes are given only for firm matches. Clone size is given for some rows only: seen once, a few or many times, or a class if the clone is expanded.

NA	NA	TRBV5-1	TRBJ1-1	CASSSTSTGNTEAFF	TGCGCCAGCAGCTCGACCTCGACAGGGAACACTGAAGCTTTCTTT
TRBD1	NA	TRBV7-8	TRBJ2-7	CASSLRQTGTYEQYF	TGTGCCAGCAGCCTTCGCCAGACAGGGACCTACGAGCAGTACTTC
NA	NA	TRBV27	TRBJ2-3	CASSPGVRSTDTQYF	TGTGCCAGCAGTCCCGGCGTGAGGAGCACAGATACGCAGTATTTT
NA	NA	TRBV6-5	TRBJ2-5	CASSSEQRPTQETQYF	TGTGCCAGCAGTTCCGAGCAGCGGCCTACACAAGAGACCCAGTACTTC
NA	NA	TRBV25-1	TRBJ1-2	CASSGVYYGYTF	TGTGCCAGCAGTGGGGTTTACTATGGCTACACCTTC
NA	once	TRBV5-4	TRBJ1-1	CASSQRYSGEAFF	TGTGCCAGCAGCCAGCGCTACTCAGGAGAAGCTTTCTTT
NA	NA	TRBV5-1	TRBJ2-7	CASSLTRNYEQYF	TGCGCCAGCAGCTTGACCAGGAATTACGAGCAGTACTTC
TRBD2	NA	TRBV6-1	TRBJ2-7	CASSVFSGSNGYEQYF	TGTGCCAGCAGTGTATTTAGCGGGAGCAATGGTTACGAGCAGTACTTC
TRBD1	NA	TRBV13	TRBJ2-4	CASSTSGGPWNIQYF	TGTGCCAGCAGCACGTCAGGGGGACCCTGGAACATTCAGTACTTC
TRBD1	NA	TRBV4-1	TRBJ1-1	CASSPATGGQIGAFF	TGCGCCAGCAGCCCGGCGACAGGGGGCCAAATTGGAGCTTTCTTT
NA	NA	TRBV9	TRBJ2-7	CASSVGPQSFEQYF	TGTGCCAGCAGCGTAGGCCCTCAATCGTTCGAGCAGTACTTC
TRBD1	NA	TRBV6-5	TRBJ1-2	CASSQPTGTEGYTF	TGTGCCAGCAGCCAACCAACCGGGACAGAAGGCTACACCTTC
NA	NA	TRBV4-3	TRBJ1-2	CASSQEQVNYGYTF	TGCGCCAGCAGCCAAGAGCAGGTTAACTATGGCTACACCTTC
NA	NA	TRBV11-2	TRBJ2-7	CASSPEGVRYEQYF	TGTGCCAGCAGCCCCGAGGGTGTAAGGTACGAGCAGTACTTC
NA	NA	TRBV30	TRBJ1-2	CAWSVRTDTVYGYTF	TGTGCCTGGAGTGTCAGGACGGACACGGTCTATGGCTACACCTTC
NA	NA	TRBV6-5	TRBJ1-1	CASSYGGGGTEAFF	TGTGCCAGCAGTTACGGGGGAGGAGGCACTGAAGCTTTCTTT
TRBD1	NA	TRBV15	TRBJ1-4	CATSTYLDRVGEKLFF	TGTGCCACCAGCACCTACCTGGACAGGGTTGGGGAAAAACTGTTTTTT
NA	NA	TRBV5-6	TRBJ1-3	CASSHRRILSGNTIYF	TGTGCCAGCAGCCATCGTAGGATACTCTCTGGAAACACCATATATTTT
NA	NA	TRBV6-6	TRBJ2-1	CASSYSFDEQFF	TGTGCCAGCAGTTATTCCTTCGATGAGCAGTTCTTC
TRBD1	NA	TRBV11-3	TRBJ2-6	CASSPHRDSFSGANVLTF	TGTGCCAGCAGCCCCCATCGGGACAGCTTCTCTGGGGCCAACGTCCTGACTTTC
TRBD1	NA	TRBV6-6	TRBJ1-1	CASNEGWDRGTEAFF	TGTGCCAGCAACGAGGGGTGGGACAGGGGCACTGAAGCTTTCTTT
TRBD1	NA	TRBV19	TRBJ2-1	CASSPPGQGRTEQFF	TGTGCCAGTAGTCCCCCGGGACAGGGCAGGACTGAGCAGTTCTTC
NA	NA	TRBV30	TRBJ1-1	CAYRRSGTTEAFF	TGTGCCTACCGGCGTTCGGGGACCACTGAAGCTTTCTTT
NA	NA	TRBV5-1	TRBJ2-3	CASSLGPPGYTDTQYF	TGCGCCAGCAGCTTGGGCCCTCCGGGTTACACAGATACGCAGTATTTT
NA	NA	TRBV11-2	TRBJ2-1	CASSSPREQFF	TGTGCCAGCAGCTCCCCCCGGGAGCAGTTCTTC
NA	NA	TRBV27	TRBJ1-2	CASSFWGSDYGYTF	TGTGCCAGCAGTTTTTGGGGGTCGGACTATGGCTACACCTTC
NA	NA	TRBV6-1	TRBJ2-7	CASSAKAYGSEQYF	TGTGCCAGCAGTGCGAAGGCCTACGGAAGCGAGCAGTACTTC
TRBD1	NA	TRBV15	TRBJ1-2	CATSRTLQGAYGYTF	TGTGCCACCAGCAGAACTCTCCAGGGGGCTTATGGCTACACCTTC
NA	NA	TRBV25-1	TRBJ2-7	CASSEYRSYGEQYF	TGTGCCAGCAGTGAATATCGGAGTTACGGTGAGCAGTACTTC
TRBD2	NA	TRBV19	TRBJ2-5	CASSIGRTSGSRETQYF	TGTGCCAGTAGTATAGGAAGGACTAGCGGGAGCCGAGAGACCCAGTACTTC
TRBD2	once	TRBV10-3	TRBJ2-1	CAISQLAGDEQFF	TGTGCCATCAGCCAACTAGCGGGGGATGAGCAGTTCTTC
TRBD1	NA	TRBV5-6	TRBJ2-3	CASSWGTGPDTQYF	TGTGCCAGCAGCTGGGGGACAGGGCCAGATACGCAGTATTTT
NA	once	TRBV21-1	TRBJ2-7	CASSKGGGSDGGNEQYF	TGTGCCAGCAGCAAAGGGGGAGGTAGCGACGGTGGCAACGAGCAGTACTTC
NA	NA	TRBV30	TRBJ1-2	CAWSIGQSRNYGYTF	TGTGCCTGGAGTATAGGACAGAGTAGGAACTATGGCTACACCTTC
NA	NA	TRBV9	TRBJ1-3	CASSSAPGNTIYF	TGTGCCAGCTCGTCGGCACCTGGAAACACCATATATTTT
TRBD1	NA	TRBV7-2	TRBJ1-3	CASSSTGAGNTIYF	TGTGCCAGCAGCTCAACAGGGGCTGGAAACACCATATATTTT
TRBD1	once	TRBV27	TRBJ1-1	CASWLVGRGLLVPSEAFF	TGTGCCAGCTGGTTGGTGGGCAGGGGGTTATTGGTGCCGTCAGAAGCTTTCTTT
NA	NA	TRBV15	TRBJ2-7	CATSSRAQGSYEQYF	TGTGCCACCAGCTCCAGAGCTCAGGGCTCCTACGAGCAGTACTTC
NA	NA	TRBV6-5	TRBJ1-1	CASSPTGVTEAFF	TGTGCCAGCAGCCCCACGGGGGTCACTGAAGCTTTCTTT
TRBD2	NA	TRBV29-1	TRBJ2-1	CSALLGSGSFSQFF	TGCAGCGCACTTTTGGGAAGCGGGAGTTTCTCGCAGTTCTTC
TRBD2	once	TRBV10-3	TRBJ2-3	CATRTSGTDTQYF	TGTGCCACCAGGACTAGCGGGACAGATACGCAGTATTTT
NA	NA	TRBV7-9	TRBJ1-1	CASSPYTEAFF	TGTGCCAGCAGCCCATACACTGAAGCTTTCTTT
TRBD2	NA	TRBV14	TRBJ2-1	CASRLGLAGANEQFF	TGTGCCAGCAGACTGGGACTAGCGGGAGCCAATGAGCAGTTCTTC
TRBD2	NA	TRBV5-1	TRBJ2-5	CASSPGGGQETQYF	TGCGCCAGCAGCCCTGGGGGGGGGCAAGAGACCCAGTACTTC
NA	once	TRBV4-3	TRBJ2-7	CASSQGGYEQYF	TGCGCCAGCAGCCAAGGGGGGTACGAGCAGTACTTC
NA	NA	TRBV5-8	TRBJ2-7	CASSLSLGASGLYEQYF	TGTGCCAGCAGCTTGTCTCTGGGGGCTAGCGGCCTCTACGAGCAGTACTTC
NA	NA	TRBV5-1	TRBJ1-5	CASSSPGQMGAQPQHF	TGCGCCAGCAGCTCGCCGGGACAAATGGGGGCTCAGCCCCAGCATTTT
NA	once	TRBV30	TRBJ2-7	CAWTSFTPTLQEQYF	TGTGCCTGGACTTCCTTTACTCCTACACTACAAGAGCAGTACTTC
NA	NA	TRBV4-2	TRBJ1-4	CASSQAYPPGPNEKLFF	TGTGCCAGCAGCCAAGCCTACCCCCCGGGCCCGAATGAAAAACTGTTTTTT
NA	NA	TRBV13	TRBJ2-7	CASSLLRQSAVSYEQYF	TGTGCCAGCAGCTTATTGCGACAGTCGGCCGTTTCCTACGAGCAGTACTTC
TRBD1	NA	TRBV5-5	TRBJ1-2	CASSLVKTGADYGYTF	TGTGCCAGCAGCTTGGTAAAAACAGGGGCGGACTATGGCTACACCTTC
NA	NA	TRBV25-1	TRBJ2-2	CASRVLEGHTGELFF	TGTGCCAGCAGGGTTCTAGAGGGCCATACCGGGGAGCTGTTTTTT
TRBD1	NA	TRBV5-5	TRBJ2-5	CASSFPQGAEETQYF	TGTGCCAGCAGCTTTCCTCAGGGGGCGGAAGAGACCCAGTACTTC